This T cell receptor (beta chain) emerged from a study of neurological immune-mediated disorders. With 10-nucleotide random UMIs, 5'RACE was used to make the cDNA. TCRdb processed the 5' RACE reads anew with MiXCR; each CDR3 protein has one entry. The data show around 78,000 distinct CDR3 sequences, with about 15% seen just once and approximately 15% held by the top ten. Trimming pared 4 bases from V and 2 bases from J, leaving 12 bases between. The germline gives CDR1 MNHEY, CDR2 SVGAGI. This CDR3 comprises 14 residues. Material for sequencing was PBMCs. V is TRBV6-5 and J is TRBJ2-7; possibly TRBD1 or TRBD2 for D (5 bases each). The receptor comes from a middle-aged woman in good health. The CDR3 DNA is TGTGCCAGCAGTTTCGGGACGCCCACCTACGAGCAGTACTTC. This translates into CASSFGTPTYEQYF.